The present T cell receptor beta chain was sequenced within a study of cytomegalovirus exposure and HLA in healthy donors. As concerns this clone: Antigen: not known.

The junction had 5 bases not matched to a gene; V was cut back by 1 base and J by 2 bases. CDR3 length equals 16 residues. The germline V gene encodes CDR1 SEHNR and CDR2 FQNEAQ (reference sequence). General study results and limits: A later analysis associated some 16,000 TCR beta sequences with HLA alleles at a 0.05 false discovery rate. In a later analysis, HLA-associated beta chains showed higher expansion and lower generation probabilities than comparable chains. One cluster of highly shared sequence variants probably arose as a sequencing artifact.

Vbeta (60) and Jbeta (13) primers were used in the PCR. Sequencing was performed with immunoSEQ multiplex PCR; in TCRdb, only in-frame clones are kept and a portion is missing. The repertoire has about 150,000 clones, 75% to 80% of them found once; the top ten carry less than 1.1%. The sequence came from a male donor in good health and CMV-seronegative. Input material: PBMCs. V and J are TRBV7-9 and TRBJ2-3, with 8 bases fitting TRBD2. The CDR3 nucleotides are TGTGCCAGCAGCTTAGTGCGAGCGGGGGACACAGATACGCAGTATTTT. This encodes CASSLVRAGDTDTQYF.